The 13 T cell receptor beta chains in this list originate from one sample, sequenced in a study of shared clonotypes between healthy human individuals. Sequenced by immunoSEQ multiplex PCR; TCRdb stores in-frame clones only, minus some. The data contain a few million clones, around nine tenths of them singletons. Sequencing was performed on naive CD4+ T cells sorted from blood. Subset described: CD45RA+ positively selected. These receptor sequences come from a man aged 18 to 30 in good health.

This clone has just one count. The V and J genes are TRBV5-1 and TRBJ1-1; D is perhaps TRBD1 (5 bases). Trimming removed 4 bases from V and 5 bases from J, with 15 bases in between. The CDR3 length is 14 residues. Germline V gene data show CDR1 as SGHRS and CDR2 as YFSETQ. The CDR3 protein is CASSPGTMGTEAFF. The CDR3 DNA is TGCGCCAGCAGCCCAGGGACGATGGGGACTGAAGCTTTCTTT.

With regard to this clone: The sample carries other DNA sequences with the same CDR3. This rearrangement joins TRBV4-1 to TRBJ1-2; D is ambiguous. Trimming took off 2 bases at V and 2 bases at J, with 6 bases between the two ends. This CDR3 spans 13 amino acids. From germline, CDR1 is MGHRA and CDR2 YSYEKL. CDR3: CASSQFGNYGYTF. In DNA form, the CDR3 reads TGCGCCAGCAGCCAATTTGGGAACTATGGCTACACCTTC.

The CDR3 DNA reads as TGTGCCTGGGGTTGGGGGCAGGCCAGATTCTATGGCTACACCTTC. Residues: CAWGWGQARFYGYTF. V is TRBV30 and J is TRBJ1-2; a weak D match, TRBD1 (6 bases). CDR3 length: 15 amino acids. Germline CDR1 is GTSNPN and CDR2 is SVGIG (reference sequence). Trimming cost V 5 bases and J 4 bases, with 20 bases left between them.

On this clone itself: This sample also contains other DNA sequences that code for the same CDR3. V and J are TRBV5-1 and TRBJ2-6; D call uncertain. V gave up 0 bases and J gave up 4 bases, with 11 bases separating them. The length of the CDR3 is 16 residues. The germline gives CDR1 SGHRS, CDR2 YFSETQ. The CDR3 here is CASSLEGSSGANVLTF. The CDR3 nucleotides are TGCGCCAGCAGCTTGGAAGGCAGTTCAGGGGCCAACGTCCTGACTTTC.

V usage is TRBV7-9 and J usage is TRBJ1-1; D is ambiguous. CDR1 and CDR2 from the germline V gene are SEHNR and FQNEAQ (reference sequence). The CDR3 is 14 residues long. Trimming left V 7 bases short and J 4 bases short, with 16 bases between. CDR3 sequence reads: CASTPGPLLTEAFF. The CDR3 region has the DNA TGTGCCAGCACCCCAGGCCCCTTACTCACTGAAGCTTTCTTT.

The chain employs TRBV5-1 and TRBJ2-7; D is unresolved. The V end was cut by 4 bases, the J end by 5 bases, with 19 bases between. The V gene's germline CDR1 is SGHRS and CDR2 YFSETQ. The CDR3 runs to 15 residues. The CDR3 spells CASSLPPPLGDEQYF. Written as DNA, the CDR3 is TGCGCCAGCAGCCTACCTCCCCCCTTGGGCGACGAGCAGTACTTC. Combining the CDR3 with reference TRBV5-1 and TRBJ2-7 gives the whole variable domain KAGVTQTPRYLIKTRGQQVTLSCSPISGHRSVSWYQQTPGQGLQFLFEYFSETQRNKGNFPGRFSGRQFSNSRSEMNVSTLELGDSALYLCASSLPPPLGDEQYFGPGTRLTVT.

The chain is built from TRBV19 and TRBJ1-2, with 7 bases lining up with TRBD1. V shed 6 bases and J 8 bases; nucleotides not matched to a gene: 9. The CDR3 has 13 amino acids. CDR1 and CDR2 (germline): LNHDA, SQIVND (reference sequence). Written as DNA, the CDR3 is TGTGCCAGTAGGGAGGACAGGTGGGAAGGCTACACCTTC. Protein sequence: CASREDRWEGYTF. Full variable domain (outside the CDR3, taken from reference TRBV19 and TRBJ1-2): DGGITQSPKYLFRKEGQNVTLSCEQNLNHDAMYWYRQDPGQGLRLIYYSQIVNDFQKGDIAEGYSVSREKKESFPLTVTSAQKNPTAFYLCASREDRWEGYTFGSGTRLTVV.

V usage is TRBV7-2 and J usage is TRBJ1-2; TRBD1 matches 8 bases. The CDR3 covers 16 residues. Germline CDR1 SGHTA, CDR2 FQGNSA. Germline trimming cut 5 bases from V and 8 bases from J; bases unmatched to any gene: 16. CDR3 sequence reads: CASSLRRGSTGEGYTF. The CDR3, as DNA: TGTGCCAGCAGCCTTAGAAGGGGCTCGACAGGGGAGGGCTACACCTTC.

As regards this clone: In the same sample, other DNA sequences code for this CDR3. This sequence joins TRBV9 and TRBJ2-5, with 9 bases fitting TRBD1. This CDR3 region has 15 residues. V lost 0 bases to trimming and J lost 5 bases; unmatched junction nucleotides: 5. Germline loops: CDR1 SGDLS, CDR2 YYNGEE. The CDR3 region has the DNA TGTGCCAGCAGCGTAGAGGGACAGGGTACGGAGACCCAGTACTTC. Residues: CASSVEGQGTETQYF.

This sequence joins TRBV25-1 and TRBJ1-1, with D perhaps TRBD1 (5 bases). In germline, CDR1 is MGHDK, CDR2 SYGVNS. V lost 3 bases to trimming and J lost 11 bases, with 13 bases between them. This CDR3 region has 12 residues. CDR3 nucleotides: TGTGCCAGCAGTGAGGTTTCAGGGCACGCTTTCTTT. Translation gives CASSEVSGHAFF.

Details on this clone: In the same sample, other DNA sequences code for this CDR3. The J gene is TRBJ1-1, the V gene TRBV18; no reliable D call. CDR1 KGHSH and CDR2 LQKENI come from the germline V gene. The CDR3 loop spans 13 amino acids. Trimming removed 6 bases from V and 0 bases from J, with 8 bases in between. The CDR3 region has the DNA TGTGCCAGCTCGCCTACTTTGAACACTGAAGCTTTCTTT. Translated, it gives CASSPTLNTEAFF.

A word on this clone: Other DNA variants within this sample encode the same CDR3. The rearrangement links TRBV5-1 to TRBJ2-2, with a tentative D call TRBD1 (6 bases). The CDR3 is made up of 13 amino acids. Germline assignment: CDR1 SGHRS and CDR2 YFSETQ. V lost 4 bases to trimming and J lost 5 bases, with 9 bases between them. The CDR3: CASSPRGTGELFF. The CDR3 nucleotides read TGCGCCAGCAGCCCAAGGGGGACCGGGGAGCTGTTTTTT.

This chain connects TRBV5-1 to TRBJ1-1; D unclear. The V end lost 7 bases, the J end lost 1 base, and 11 bases lay between the germline ends. The CDR3 is 13 residues long. From germline, CDR1 is SGHRS and CDR2 YFSETQ. The DNA of the CDR3 is TGCGCCAGCCGCGACCCCAGGAACACTGAAGCTTTCTTT. It codes for CASRDPRNTEAFF. The full variable domain, its missing parts supplied by reference TRBV5-1 and TRBJ1-1, is KAGVTQTPRYLIKTRGQQVTLSCSPISGHRSVSWYQQTPGQGLQFLFEYFSETQRNKGNFPGRFSGRQFSNSRSEMNVSTLELGDSALYLCASRDPRNTEAFFGQGTRLTVV.